This TCR beta chain is drawn from a study of blood T cell repertoires in COVID-19. Per the germline V gene, CDR1 is MNHNS and CDR2 is SASEGT. The V and J ends lost 3 bases and 9 bases respectively, with 14 bases between them. The CDR3 has 13 residues. Measured with immunoSEQ multiplex PCR; TCRdb has only the in-frame clones, and not every one. The sample yields approximately 300,000 clones, roughly 80% seen once. The rearrangement links TRBV6-1 to TRBJ1-1; weak D call: TRBD1 (5 bases). The sequenced sample consisted of peripheral blood. This TCR was sampled from a woman aged 50 to 60 with active or convalescent COVID-19. In DNA form, the CDR3 reads TGTGCCAGCAGTGATATAGGCAGGGTCAAAGCTTTCTTT. Translating gives CASSDIGRVKAFF.